This passage covers 9 T cell receptor beta chains from one sample sequenced in a study of T cells after yellow fever vaccination. TCRdb processed the 5' RACE reads anew with MiXCR; each CDR3 protein has one entry. The sample contains more than 350,000 distinct CDR3 sequences, 11% of which appear only once. Sequences were derived from PBMCs, sampled on the day of the first yellow fever vaccination. These receptors were taken from a man younger than 35 who received the YFV17D yellow fever vaccine.

This clonotype was detected ten times or more. V usage is TRBV5-6 and J usage is TRBJ2-1; 7 bases align to TRBD2. The CDR3 is made up of 12 amino acids. The ends lost 4 bases at V and 13 bases at J; junction bases unmatched: 8. Looked up from germline, CDR1 is SGHDT and CDR2 is YYEEEE. The CDR3 DNA reads as TGTGCCAGCAGCCTCAACCGGGACTACCAGTTCTTC. Translating gives CASSLNRDYQFF.

Only a few counts were recorded for this clonotype. The J gene is TRBJ1-2, the V gene TRBV6-5, with 10 bases aligning to TRBD1. The CDR3 is made up of 14 amino acids. V was clipped by 8 bases and J by 4 bases; unmatched bases: 7. Per the germline V gene, CDR1 is MNHEY and CDR2 is SVGAGI. Here the CDR3 reads CASVKRDRGYGYTF. CDR3 sequence (DNA): TGTGCCAGCGTTAAACGGGACAGGGGCTATGGCTACACCTTC.

There are a few counts of this clonotype. The chain joins TRBV3-1 to TRBJ2-5; TRBD1 might be the D (7 bases). V was shortened by 1 base and J by 4 bases, with 10 bases between the two germline ends. This CDR3 spans 14 amino acids. Germline CDR1 is LGHDT and CDR2 is YNNKEL (reference sequence). In nucleotides, the CDR3 is TGTGCCAGCAGCCAAGGACAGGGAGGAGAGACCCAGTACTTC. It encodes CASSQGQGGETQYF.

The chain recombines TRBV13 with TRBJ2-1, with TRBD1 identical over 9 bases. CDR3 length: 17 amino acids. The J segment lost 7 bases and the V segment lost 5 bases, leaving 15 bases of the junction unmatched. Per the germline V gene, CDR1 is PRHDT and CDR2 is FYEKMQ (reference sequence). CDR3 protein: CASSPQRQGVGINEQFF. CDR3 sequence (DNA): TGTGCCAGCAGCCCCCAGCGACAGGGGGTGGGAATAAATGAGCAGTTCTTC.

The V call is TRBV5-1, the J call TRBJ1-2, with D perhaps matching TRBD1 (5 bases). Trimming removed 7 bases at V and 1 base at J, with 20 bases between. Germline V gene lookup returns CDR1 SGHRS and CDR2 YFSETQ. The CDR3 consists of 16 residues. The CDR3 DNA reads TGCGCCAGCTCCTCCTCCACCGGGACGCTTAACTATGGCTACACCTTC. It translates to CASSSSTGTLNYGYTF.

The CDR3 sequence: CSASEVGQTTLGAFF. In nucleotides, the CDR3 is TGCAGTGCTAGTGAGGTGGGGCAGACGACCTTGGGGGCTTTCTTT. The genes are TRBV20-1 and TRBJ1-1, with a weak D call TRBD1 (5 bases). Trimming cost V 3 bases and J 11 bases, with 25 bases left between them. Per the germline V gene, CDR1 is DFQATT and CDR2 is SNEGSKA (reference sequence). The CDR3 extends over 15 amino acids.

The chain recombines TRBV19 with TRBJ2-4; 7 bases line up with TRBD2. The CDR3 sequence is 15 residues long. CDR1 and CDR2 from the germline V gene are LNHDA and SQIVND (reference sequence). V lost 5 bases and J lost 6; bases outside the gene matches: 10. CDR3 nucleotides: TGTGCCAGTAGTCCGTCGGGAGGCTTCCCAAACATTCAGTACTTC. Residues: CASSPSGGFPNIQYF. Full variable domain (outside the CDR3, taken from reference TRBV19 and TRBJ2-4): DGGITQSPKYLFRKEGQNVTLSCEQNLNHDAMYWYRQDPGQGLRLIYYSQIVNDFQKGDIAEGYSVSREKKESFPLTVTSAQKNPTAFYLCASSPSGGFPNIQYFGAGTRLSVL.

This clonotype was seen a single time. The chain couples TRBV7-2 to TRBJ2-1; D ambiguous. This CDR3 comprises 13 residues. From germline, CDR1 is SGHTA and CDR2 FQGNSA. With 4 bases removed from V and 3 bases from J, the gap between germline ends came to 7 bases. CDR3 sequence reads: CASSWALYNEQFF. The CDR3 DNA is TGTGCCAGCAGCTGGGCCCTCTACAATGAGCAGTTCTTC.

This clonotype appeared a few times. The chain employs TRBV20-1 and TRBJ2-5; D is undetermined. V was pared by 1 base and J by 5 bases, with 11 bases between. Germline CDR1 is DFQATT and CDR2 is SNEGSKA (reference sequence). The CDR3 consists of 13 residues. CDR3 loop: CSARGQLPETQYF. The CDR3 DNA reads as TGCAGTGCTAGAGGCCAACTACCGGAGACCCAGTACTTC.